Below, 18 T cell receptor beta chains from the same sample are listed, as sequenced in a study of T cells in localized non-small cell lung cancer. This table comes from immunoSEQ multiplex PCR, and its TCRdb copy is limited to in-frame clones, with some not included. The sample holds about 980 clones, 15% to 20% seen once. Sequencing was performed on lung tumor tissue, taken before any cancer treatment. The receptors originated from a man between 40 and 70 years old with stage II squamous cell lung carcinoma.

The V and J genes are TRBV29-1 and TRBJ1-6; no clear D. Germline V lookup: CDR1 SQVTM, CDR2 ANQGSEA. This CDR3 has 14 amino acids. With 4 bases removed from V and 6 bases from J, the gap between germline ends came to 13 bases. CDR3 residues: CSVAFDGSNSPLHF. For the CDR3, the DNA is TGCAGCGTTGCATTTGACGGAAGTAATTCACCCCTCCACTTT.

The CDR3 is CATSSQTSGLGMYLYF. In DNA, the CDR3 is TGTGCCACCAGCAGCCAGACTAGCGGGTTAGGCATGTATCTGTATTTT. The V and J genes are TRBV15 and TRBJ2-3, with 10 bases fitting TRBD2. V lost 3 bases to trimming and J lost 14 bases; unmatched junction nucleotides: 17. The germline gives CDR1 LNHNV, CDR2 YYDKDF (reference sequence). This CDR3 spans 16 amino acids.

The rearrangement uses TRBV5-1 and TRBJ1-6; D not resolved. Germline V lookup: CDR1 SGHRS, CDR2 YFSETQ. The CDR3 length is 15 residues. Trimming removed 4 bases from V and 2 bases from J, with 10 bases in between. The CDR3 reads CASSAGTAYNSPLHF. The CDR3 DNA follows: TGCGCCAGCAGCGCCGGCACCGCCTATAATTCACCCCTCCACTTT.

This clone appeared a few times. This sequence joins TRBV9 and TRBJ1-2; D may be TRBD1 (6 bases). The germline V gene has CDR1 SGDLS and CDR2 YYNGEE. With 5 bases removed from V and 11 bases from J, the gap between germline ends came to 16 bases. This CDR3 contains 12 residues. CDR3 sequence reads: CASSPPGAGYTF. In DNA, the CDR3 is TGTGCCAGCAGTCCTCCGGGGGCAGGGTACACCTTC.

The V and J genes are TRBV9 and TRBJ1-6, with no clear D. The CDR3 spans 12 residues. CDR1 and CDR2 (germline): SGDLS, YYNGEE. V was shortened by 1 base and J by 8 bases, with 4 bases between the two germline ends. The CDR3 DNA sequence: TGTGCCAGCAGCGTACGGGATTCACCCCTCCACTTT. Translating gives CASSVRDSPLHF. The variable domain in full, completed from reference TRBV9 and TRBJ1-6, reads DSGVTQTPKHLITATGQRVTLRCSPRSGDLSVYWYQQSLDQGLQFLIQYYNGEERAKGNILERFSAQQFPDLHSELNLSSLELGDSALYFCASSVRDSPLHFGNGTRLTVT.

The rearrangement joins TRBV29-1 to TRBJ2-5; D may correspond to TRBD1 or TRBD2 (5 bases each). This CDR3 is 15 amino acids long. Germline CDR1 reads SQVTM; CDR2 reads ANQGSEA. The V end was cut by 3 bases, the J end by 4 bases, with 18 bases between. CDR3 in DNA: TGCAGCGTTGAGGGACCCCACGCTCGGGGAGAGACCCAGTACTTC. This gives the protein CSVEGPHARGETQYF.

The rearrangement links TRBV19 to TRBJ2-3; TRBD2 might be the D (5 bases). Trimming stripped 4 bases from V and 2 bases from J, with 16 bases between. CDR1 and CDR2 from the germline V gene are LNHDA and SQIVND (reference sequence). The CDR3 has 16 amino acids. The CDR3 protein is CASSTRAGGFTDTQYF. As DNA, the CDR3 is TGTGCCAGTAGTACTCGGGCAGGAGGTTTCACAGATACGCAGTATTTT.

This clone came up a few times. CDR3 nucleotide sequence: TGTGCCAGTAGTCTTCGACACCGGACAGGGGATTCACCCCTCCACTTT. Translated, it gives CASSLRHRTGDSPLHF. This rearrangement joins TRBV19 to TRBJ1-6; 9 nucleotides agree with TRBD1. CDR1 is LNHDA and CDR2 is SQIVND in the germline V gene (reference sequence). The V segment lost 5 bases and the J segment 8 bases; nucleotides outside the gene matches: 10. The CDR3 has 16 residues.

This clone is medium-sized (0.01 to 0.1%) within its sample. This rearrangement joins TRBV11-3 to TRBJ1-5, with TRBD1 matching 8 bases. Per the germline V gene, CDR1 is SGHNT and CDR2 is YENEEA. The ends lost 5 bases at V and 2 bases at J; junction bases unmatched: 11. The CDR3 is made up of 17 amino acids. CDR3 sequence: CASSPTGTGGGNQPQHF. The DNA of the CDR3 is TGTGCCAGCAGCCCGACCGGGACAGGTGGGGGCAATCAGCCCCAGCATTTT. Filled out from reference TRBV11-3 and TRBJ1-5, the complete variable domain reads EAGVVQSPRYKIIEKKQPVAFWCNPISGHNTLYWYLQNLGQGPELLIRYENEEAVDDSQLPKDRFSAERLKGVDSTLKIQPAELGDSAVYLCASSPTGTGGGNQPQHFGDGTRLSIL.

V and J are TRBV6-8 and TRBJ2-7; D not certain. The V end lost 5 bases, the J end lost 3 bases, and 8 bases lay between the germline ends. Per germline, CDR1 MNHGY and CDR2 SAAAGT. This CDR3 is 12 amino acids long. The DNA for the CDR3 is TGTGCCAGCAGTCAGACACACTACGAGCAGTACTTC. Protein product: CASSQTHYEQYF.

In nucleotides, the CDR3 is TGTGCCAGCCTGGGACACAACTATGGCTACACCTTC. Translating it yields CASLGHNYGYTF. The chain links TRBV28 to TRBJ1-2; maybe TRBD1 (6 bases). Germline-derived CDR1 and CDR2 are MDHEN and SYDVKM. The V and J ends lost 8 bases and 2 bases respectively, with 9 bases between them. The CDR3 has 12 residues.

This clone has only a few counts. V is TRBV19 and J is TRBJ2-1; D might be TRBD1 or TRBD2, each matching 5 bases. The CDR3 runs 18 residues. Trimming shortened V by 3 bases and J by 0 bases, and 18 bases separated the two germline ends. CDR1 is LNHDA, CDR2 SQIVND, per germline (reference sequence). The CDR3: CASSMGTLTGSSYNEQFF. CDR3 DNA: TGTGCCAGTAGTATGGGGACCCTGACGGGGAGCTCCTACAATGAGCAGTTCTTC.

By its share, this clone is medium-sized. The gene calls are TRBV9 and TRBJ2-5; D is possibly TRBD2 (5 bases). Germline assignment: CDR1 SGDLS and CDR2 YYNGEE. The germline V and J ends were trimmed by 5 bases and 5 bases, with 13 bases remaining between them. The length of the CDR3 is 13 residues. CDR3 sequence (DNA): TGTGCCAGCAGTGAGGGCCCGAGGGAGACCCAGTACTTC. The encoded protein is CASSEGPRETQYF.

By its share, this clone is medium-sized. The chain has TRBV11-3 and TRBJ2-7; D is tentatively TRBD1 or TRBD2 (6 bases each). The CDR3 has 15 amino acids. Trimming cost V 5 bases and J 6 bases, with 20 bases left between them. The germline gives CDR1 SGHNT, CDR2 YENEEA. In DNA, the CDR3 is TGTGCCAGCAGCCGGGGGCAGTTAGCCGGGTCCGAGCAGTACTTC. Translated: CASSRGQLAGSEQYF. The full variable domain, rest sourced from reference TRBV11-3 and TRBJ2-7, is EAGVVQSPRYKIIEKKQPVAFWCNPISGHNTLYWYLQNLGQGPELLIRYENEEAVDDSQLPKDRFSAERLKGVDSTLKIQPAELGDSAVYLCASSRGQLAGSEQYFGPGTRLTVT.

CDR3 DNA sequence: TGCGCCAGCAGCTTGGAGTGGGGGAATTCACCCCTCCACTTT. It is translated as CASSLEWGNSPLHF. This rearrangement joins TRBV5-1 to TRBJ1-6; TRBD1 is a possible D gene (5 bases). The CDR3 loop spans 14 amino acids. Germline V CDR1 and CDR2: SGHRS, YFSETQ. Trimming removed 0 bases at V and 7 bases at J, with 8 bases between.

The chain joins TRBV15 to TRBJ1-4; D uncertain. Trimming removed 1 base from V and 4 bases from J, with 7 bases in between. From germline, CDR1 is LNHNV and CDR2 YYDKDF (reference sequence). The CDR3 consists of 14 residues. CDR3 coding DNA: TGTGCCACCAGCAGAGGCCCTTATAATGAAAAACTGTTTTTT. Translation: CATSRGPYNEKLFF.

This clone was seen more than once but under ten times. The rearrangement links TRBV11-3 to TRBJ2-2; D possibly uses TRBD1 or TRBD2 (5 bases each). The CDR3 is 14 amino acids. Per germline, CDR1 SGHNT and CDR2 YENEEA. V dropped 2 bases and J dropped 6 bases, with 10 bases sitting between them. In DNA, the CDR3 is TGTGCCAGCAGCTTAAGAGGGGTGGCCGGGGAGCTGTTTTTT. Its translation: CASSLRGVAGELFF.

This clone has only a few counts. This chain links TRBV5-1 with TRBJ2-2, with TRBD2 identical over 10 bases. The germline V gene has CDR1 SGHRS and CDR2 YFSETQ. Germline trimming cut 5 bases from V and 6 bases from J; bases unmatched to any gene: 4. The CDR3 length is 14 residues. The CDR3 DNA reads as TGCGCCAGCAGATCTAGCGGGGGTCCCGGGGAGCTGTTTTTT. This translates into CASRSSGGPGELFF.